What follows are 29 T cell receptor beta chains derived from one specimen sequenced in a study of T cell repertoires in cytomegalovirus infection. Their antigens remain unidentified. TCRdb re-analysed the reads in MiXCR, keeping a single row per CDR3 protein. The profile shows about a million distinct CDR3 sequences, roughly 30% of them singletons. The source was cultured CD8+ T cells from PBMCs, collected from culture after CMV antigen stimulation. The source of these receptors is a human donor in good health (CMV status not recorded). Some clones in this sample may be carry-over from other donors' samples.

A few counts support this clonotype. The V call is TRBV27, the J call TRBJ2-3; a weak D match, TRBD2 (7 bases). The CDR3 length is 16 residues. The V gene lost 5 bases and the J gene lost 1 base, with 16 bases spanning the gap. CDR1 is MNHEY and CDR2 is SMNVEV in the germline V gene (reference sequence). The CDR3 nucleotides read TGTGCCAGCAGTCCTATAACAGGGAGGGGCACAGATACGCAGTATTTT. Residues: CASSPITGRGTDTQYF.

This sequence joins TRBV11-2 and TRBJ2-3, with 9 bases aligning to TRBD2. The CDR3 length is 17 residues. The germline V gene has CDR1 SGHAT and CDR2 FQNNGV. With V trimmed by 3 bases and J by 0 bases, 7 bases remained unmatched. Here the CDR3 reads CASSFAGGHSSTDTQYF. CDR3 nucleotides: TGTGCCAGCAGCTTTGCGGGGGGGCATTCTAGCACAGATACGCAGTATTTT. Full variable domain (rest looked up from reference TRBV11-2 and TRBJ2-3): EAGVAQSPRYKIIEKRQSVAFWCNPISGHATLYWYQQILGQGPKLLIQFQNNGVVDDSQLPKDRFSAERLKGVDSTLKIQPAKLEDSAVYLCASSFAGGHSSTDTQYFGPGTRLTVL.

This clonotype was counted only a few times. The chain links TRBV15 to TRBJ2-5; D may be TRBD1 or TRBD2 (5 bases each). The germline V and J ends were trimmed by 0 bases and 2 bases, with 7 bases remaining between them. Per germline, CDR1 LNHNV and CDR2 YYDKDF (reference sequence). This CDR3 contains 14 residues. For the CDR3, the DNA is TGTGCCACCAGCAGAGATGAGGGGCAAGAGACCCAGTACTTC. This sequence encodes CATSRDEGQETQYF.

This clonotype was detected only a few times. The chain joins TRBV6-5 to TRBJ2-6, with TRBD2 as a possible D gene (6 bases). From germline, CDR1 is MNHEY and CDR2 SVGAGI. This CDR3 has 15 residues. V was shortened by 3 bases and J by 4 bases, with 10 bases between the two germline ends. CDR3 region: CASSYGGFGANVLTF. The CDR3 bases are TGTGCCAGCAGTTATGGGGGGTTCGGGGCCAACGTCCTGACTTTC.

This clonotype was seen at least ten times. This chain links TRBV7-8 with TRBJ2-1; TRBD1 agrees at 7 bases. Trimming took 6 bases from V and 5 from J; bases not matched to a gene: 13. CDR1 and CDR2 from the germline V gene are SGHVS and FQNEAQ. The CDR3 spans 16 residues. CDR3 DNA sequence: TGTGCCAGCAGAGGGACAGCCCCCTTCTTGGACAATGAGCAGTTCTTC. Protein sequence: CASRGTAPFLDNEQFF.

The rearrangement joins TRBV10-3 to TRBJ2-1; D gene unclear. The V gene lost 3 bases and the J gene lost 6 bases, with 15 bases spanning the gap. CDR3 size: 15 residues. Germline V gene data show CDR1 as ENHRY and CDR2 as SYGVKD. The CDR3 bases are TGTGCCATCAGTGATGAAAAGTTTGCGGTCAATGAGCAGTTCTTC. This sequence encodes CAISDEKFAVNEQFF.

This clonotype was seen at least ten times. The chain links TRBV7-9 to TRBJ2-3, with unresolved D. CDR1 and CDR2 from the germline V gene are SEHNR and FQNEAQ (reference sequence). This CDR3 is built from 10 residues. The V and J ends lost 10 bases and 6 bases respectively, with 8 bases between them. The CDR3 reads CATVTDTQYF. The CDR3 DNA is TGTGCCACCGTTACGGATACGCAGTATTTT.

This chain uses TRBV28 with TRBJ1-5, with D possibly matching TRBD1 (5 bases). V dropped 7 bases and J dropped 2 bases, with 18 bases sitting between them. The CDR3 consists of 16 residues. Germline V gene sequence: CDR1 MDHEN, CDR2 SYDVKM. This CDR3 is CASITTRARGNQPQHF. DNA for the CDR3: TGTGCCAGCATTACGACCAGGGCGCGGGGCAATCAGCCCCAGCATTTT. The full variable domain, rest sourced from reference TRBV28 and TRBJ1-5, is DVKVTQSSRYLVKRTGEKVFLECVQDMDHENMFWYRQDPGLGLRLIYFSYDVKMKEKGDIPEGYSVSREKKERFSLILESASTNQTSMYLCASITTRARGNQPQHFGDGTRLSIL.

This clonotype was observed a handful of times. The chain joins TRBV6-1 to TRBJ2-7; unclear D gene. The CDR3 is 14 amino acids. Trimming shortened V by 2 bases and J by 1 base, and 9 bases separated the two germline ends. CDR1 MNHNS and CDR2 SASEGT come from the germline V gene. CDR3 bases: TGTGCCAGCAGTGAATGGGGAACGTCCTACGAGCAGTACGTC. Its protein is CASSEWGTSYEQYV.

The CDR3 sequence is CASSIGQANQPQHF. The CDR3 nucleotides read TGTGCCAGTAGTATCGGACAGGCGAATCAGCCCCAGCATTTT. The chain employs TRBV19 and TRBJ1-5; 7 positions agree with TRBD1. The germline V gene has CDR1 LNHDA and CDR2 SQIVND (reference sequence). With 3 bases clipped from V and 4 bases from J, the junction kept 3 bases outside the gene matches. The CDR3 length is 14 residues. Based on the CDR3 plus reference TRBV19 and TRBJ1-5, the full variable domain is DGGITQSPKYLFRKEGQNVTLSCEQNLNHDAMYWYRQDPGQGLRLIYYSQIVNDFQKGDIAEGYSVSREKKESFPLTVTSAQKNPTAFYLCASSIGQANQPQHFGDGTRLSIL.

The rearrangement uses TRBV7-9 and TRBJ2-2; unclear D gene. CDR3 length: 16 amino acids. The V end lost 5 bases, the J end lost 1 base, and 14 bases lay between the germline ends. Germline V CDR1 and CDR2: SEHNR, FQNEAQ (reference sequence). CDR3 DNA: TGTGCCAGCAGCCCCTCCTTTGGGGAGAACACCGGGGAGCTGTTTTTT. Protein sequence: CASSPSFGENTGELFF.

This clonotype was seen a handful of times. The chain couples TRBV5-8 to TRBJ1-6; no firm D call. Trimming shortened V by 0 bases and J by 7 bases, and 11 bases separated the two germline ends. The CDR3 runs 15 residues. Germline V lookup: CDR1 SGHTS, CDR2 YDEGEE. CDR3: CASSLVRAGNSPLHF. The CDR3 DNA reads as TGTGCCAGCAGCTTGGTGAGAGCCGGGAATTCACCCCTCCACTTT.

This clonotype was counted at least ten times. V gene TRBV7-6 combines with J gene TRBJ2-7; TRBD1 might be the D (5 bases). V dropped 6 bases and J dropped 3 bases, with 12 bases sitting between them. Germline V gene data show CDR1 as SGHVS and CDR2 as FNYEAQ. The CDR3 is 13 amino acids. As DNA, the CDR3 is TGTGCCAGCAGTTTTGGCCAGGGCTACGAGCAGTACTTC. It specifies CASSFGQGYEQYF.

This chain connects TRBV27 to TRBJ1-2; 7 bases line up with TRBD1. The CDR3 length is 14 residues. The germline V gene encodes CDR1 MNHEY and CDR2 SMNVEV (reference sequence). Trimming cost V 2 bases and J 6 bases; bases outside gene matches: 6. CDR3 DNA: TGTGCCAGCAGTTTAAGGGGGCTGGTGGATGGCTACACCTTC. This encodes CASSLRGLVDGYTF.

This clonotype was seen a single time. The chain has TRBV20-1 and TRBJ1-1; D gene uncertain. CDR3 length equals 12 residues. V was trimmed by 6 bases and J by 3 bases, leaving 11 bases between them. Germline V lookup: CDR1 DFQATT, CDR2 SNEGSKA (reference sequence). This CDR3 reads CSAHQADTEAFF. CDR3 DNA: TGCAGTGCCCACCAGGCGGACACTGAAGCTTTCTTT.

This chain uses TRBV19 with TRBJ2-7; tentative D call: TRBD1 (6 bases). The CDR3 runs to 13 residues. CDR1 and CDR2 from the germline V gene are LNHDA and SQIVND (reference sequence). The V and J ends lost 7 bases and 3 bases respectively, with 13 bases between them. CDR3 loop: CASTGASIYEQYF. The CDR3 DNA is TGTGCCAGTACAGGGGCATCTATCTACGAGCAGTACTTC.

The table lists this clonotype with a few counts. This chain connects TRBV9 to TRBJ1-6; no clear D gene. Looked up from germline, CDR1 is SGDLS and CDR2 is YYNGEE. This CDR3 has 15 amino acids. The ends were cut back, 0 bases at V and 7 bases at J, with 11 bases in the middle. The CDR3 nucleotides read TGTGCCAGCAGCGTAGCGGACGGATTCAATTCACCCCTCCACTTT. This gives the protein CASSVADGFNSPLHF.

The chain combines TRBV10-2 with TRBJ1-5; 10 bases line up with TRBD1. J gave up 4 bases and V 0 bases, and 3 bases lay outside the gene matches. CDR1 is WSHSY, CDR2 SAAADI, per germline. The CDR3 has 16 amino acids. The CDR3 reads CASSESWDRGNQPQHF. Written as DNA, the CDR3 is TGCGCCAGCAGTGAGTCCTGGGACAGGGGAAATCAGCCCCAGCATTTT.

The genes are TRBV28 and TRBJ1-3; no firm D call. The CDR3 runs to 14 residues. CDR1 and CDR2 from the germline V gene are MDHEN and SYDVKM. V was shortened by 3 bases and J by 4 bases, with 10 bases between the two germline ends. The CDR3 protein is CASSLLTSGNTIYF. CDR3 DNA: TGTGCCAGCAGTTTGTTGACCTCCGGAAACACCATATATTTT.

The J gene is TRBJ2-7, the V gene TRBV28; 7 bases line up with TRBD1. Losses at the gene ends were 5 bases for V and 3 bases for J; bases not matched to a gene: 7. Germline V gene data show CDR1 as MDHEN and CDR2 as SYDVKM. This CDR3 is built from 14 residues. CDR3 sequence: CASSQQGKNYEQYF. The CDR3 DNA follows: TGTGCCAGCAGTCAACAGGGGAAAAACTACGAGCAGTACTTC.

This clonotype came up many times. The V and J genes are TRBV7-8 and TRBJ2-1; D could derive from TRBD1 or TRBD2 (6 bases each). Germline CDR1 and CDR2: SGHVS and FQNEAQ. Deletions cut 3 bases from V and 5 bases from J, with 17 bases between. This CDR3 has 16 residues. This CDR3 is CASSLRRGASDNEQFF. The CDR3 nucleotides read TGTGCCAGCAGCTTGCGTAGGGGGGCTAGCGACAATGAGCAGTTCTTC.

About this clonotype: The junction departs from the called germline gene at one end, perhaps through a read error. This chain joins TRBV7-9 and TRBJ1-2; D unclear. The germline gives CDR1 SEHNR, CDR2 FQNEAQ (reference sequence). CDR3 length: 13 amino acids. CDR3 protein: CANSLAAGSTSTF. In nucleotides, the CDR3 is TGTGCCAACAGCTTAGCTGCCGGCTCTACATCCACCTTC.

Ten or more counts support this clonotype. The V gene is TRBV7-2, the J gene TRBJ2-2; 9 nucleotides line up with TRBD2. CDR3 size: 14 residues. Germline CDR1 and CDR2: SGHTA and FQGNSA. V lost 7 bases to trimming and J lost 3 bases; unmatched junction nucleotides: 3. This chain's CDR3 is CASISGGYTGELFF. Written as DNA, the CDR3 is TGTGCCAGCATCAGCGGGGGGTACACCGGGGAGCTGTTTTTT.

This clonotype was seen more than once but under ten times. The chain has TRBV19 and TRBJ2-6; D unresolved. The germline V gene encodes CDR1 LNHDA and CDR2 SQIVND (reference sequence). Trimming removed 2 bases at V and 0 bases at J, with 8 bases between. The CDR3 has 16 amino acids. The CDR3 is CASSISLFSGANVLTF. The CDR3 nucleotides are TGTGCCAGTAGTATATCTCTGTTCTCTGGGGCCAACGTCCTGACTTTC.

This clonotype was observed a few times. The rearrangement links TRBV20-1 to TRBJ2-3; D uncertain. The CDR3 is 13 residues long. Trimming took off 0 bases at V and 2 bases at J, with 6 bases between the two ends. Germline CDR1 reads DFQATT; CDR2 reads SNEGSKA (reference sequence). The CDR3 nucleotides are TGCAGTGCTAGAGAGGTAGACACAGATACGCAGTATTTT. Translation: CSAREVDTDTQYF.

The sample holds many counts of this clonotype. This chain links TRBV12-3 or TRBV12-4 with TRBJ1-1, with D perhaps matching TRBD1 (5 bases). V was clipped by 2 bases and J by 3 bases, with 13 bases between them. The length of the CDR3 is 15 residues. This chain's CDR3 is CASSLTGAQDTEAFF. The CDR3 coding sequence is TGTGCCAGCAGTTTAACCGGGGCACAGGACACTGAAGCTTTCTTT.

The chain combines TRBV12-3 or TRBV12-4 with TRBJ2-7, with D uncertain. This CDR3 is built from 14 residues. V was pared by 0 bases and J by 2 bases, with 8 bases between. CDR3 amino acids: CASSLARIAYEQYF. CDR3 DNA: TGTGCCAGCAGTTTAGCACGTATTGCCTACGAGCAGTACTTC.

This clonotype was seen ten or more times. V is TRBV3-1 and J is TRBJ2-2, with D perhaps matching TRBD2 (6 bases). CDR1 and CDR2 from the germline V gene are LGHDT and YNNKEL (reference sequence). This CDR3 region has 16 residues. V was trimmed by 4 bases and J by 4 bases, leaving 16 bases between them. Here the CDR3 reads CASSRQPGLPTGELFF. CDR3 coding DNA: TGTGCCAGCAGCCGACAACCGGGACTCCCCACCGGGGAGCTGTTTTTT.

This clonotype has more than one count but fewer than ten. Written as DNA, the CDR3 is TGTGCCAGCAGCTTAGACAGGGGGCTTGGCAAAAACATTCAGTACTTC. It yields the protein CASSLDRGLGKNIQYF. The rearrangement joins TRBV5-4 to TRBJ2-4, with 10 bases that match TRBD1. This CDR3 has 16 residues. Looked up from germline, CDR1 is SGHNT and CDR2 is YYREEE (reference sequence). Losses at the gene ends were 2 bases for V and 3 bases for J; bases not matched to a gene: 5.